The source of this T cell receptor (beta chain) is a study of breast tumors, draining lymph nodes, adjacent tissues. This clonotype has more than one count but fewer than ten. The antigen remains undetermined. TCRdb reprocessed the multiplex PCR reads with MiXCR, giving one entry per CDR3 protein. The sample contains some 250,000 distinct CDR3 sequences, under 40% of which appear only once. Study-wide results and caveats: Compared with lymph nodes, tumors were less diverse; compared with nontumor tissue, more. Luminal-like breast cancer showed significantly greater tumor-nontumor repertoire similarity than basal-like breast cancer did. Tumor T cell lymph node origin was a supported hypothesis, not proven. Most tumor T cells seemingly derive from lymph node, then expand in tumor.

The V and J ends lost 4 bases and 2 bases respectively, with 6 bases between them. The CDR3 extends over 13 amino acids. The lymph nodes were axillary draining lymph nodes from breast cancer patients. Sequenced material: axillary lymph node tissue. J is TRBJ2-1 and V is TRBV12-3 or TRBV12-4, with D unclear. This clonotype originated in a female donor with breast cancer. Some clones in this sample may be carry-over from other donors' samples. The CDR3 DNA is TGTGCCAGCAGTTGCCTTACCTACAATGAGCAGTTCTTC. This codes for CASSCLTYNEQFF.